This paragraph reports one T cell receptor (beta chain). The source of the sample is a study of blood T cell repertoires in COVID-19. Study background: Sites across the United States, Italy and Spain contributed samples from acute and convalescent COVID-19.

How the authors handled the data: By means of reference gene primer amplification, nucleated cell counts were estimated. The protocol was immunoSEQ multiplex PCR, while the TCRdb copy is restricted to in-frame clones and leaves out a portion. V and J calls and clone size are as listed in that table; D and trimming were resolved from the DNA. Of 250,000 to 400,000 clones listed, more than 70% are singletons. Between the trimmed V and J ends, which lost 2 bases and 2 bases, there was a span of 7 bases. Germline V lookup: CDR1 MNHNS, CDR2 SASEGT. The CDR3 totals 15 residues. Seattle patients were enrolled during active infection and followed longitudinally.

The sequence was collected from a woman aged 30 to 39 with COVID-19, enrolled during active disease. Sequencing was performed on peripheral blood. The rearrangement links TRBV6-1 to TRBJ1-6, with no clear D. CDR3 bases: TGTGCCAGCAGTGAATGGCAGGCCTATAATTCACCCCTCCACTTT. This gives the protein CASSEWQAYNSPLHF.